The TCR beta chain described here comes from a study of CD8 T cells in Susac syndrome. Whole-study findings and limits: In its TCR sequencing and HLA analysis, the study acknowledged that the number of individuals was relatively small.

Details on this clonotype: The target antigen is unknown.

Controls were healthy donors chosen to match patients in age and sex. Purification of the CD8+ and CD4+ T cells relied on negative isolation, and TEMRA cells underwent FACS enrichment. With random hexamers, 0.5 to 1 ug RNA was reverse transcribed. Amplification of the TCR beta CDR3 was carried out by immunoSEQ multiplex PCR, which spanned a total of 54 Vbeta and 13 Jbeta segments. From the immunoSEQ multiplex PCR reads, TCRdb called clonotypes with MiXCR, one entry per CDR3 protein. Of 69,000 or so distinct CDR3 sequences listed, approximately 95% are singletons. J lost 4 bases, V lost 2 bases, and 4 bases had no gene match. The CDR3 sequence is 14 residues long. CDR1 is GTSNPN, CDR2 SVGIG, per germline (reference sequence).

The chain is built from TRBV30 and TRBJ1-5; TRBD1 agrees at 8 bases. The specimen sequenced was CD8+ T cells from PBMCs. This TCR was sampled from a human donor in good health. CDR3 DNA: TGTGCCTGGAGTCAAGGACAGGGAAATCAGCCCCAGCATTTT. Its protein is CAWSQGQGNQPQHF.